This is a list of T cell receptor beta chains from one sample in a study of blood T cell repertoires in COVID-19. TCRdb's copy holds only in-frame clones and misses some; the assay was immunoSEQ multiplex PCR. The sample includes 250,000 to 300,000 clones, 83% of them seen just once. The sample was peripheral blood. The receptor set was obtained from a man aged 60 to 69 who had recovered from COVID-19. CDR3s include the opening cysteine and the closing phenylalanine or tryptophan. A D gene is named only where the DNA matches it firmly. Size values are once, few and many counts, or a class for expanded clones, and some rows have none.

J gene	D gene	clone size	V gene	CDR3 protein	CDR3 DNA
TRBJ2-7	-	few	TRBV5-1	CASSIRVGDYEQYF	TGCGCCAGCAGCATACGTGTAGGAGACTACGAGCAGTACTTC
TRBJ2-7	TRBD1	-	TRBV7-9	CASSSGQGEFSYEQYF	TGTGCCAGCAGCTCGGGACAGGGGGAGTTCTCCTACGAGCAGTACTTC
TRBJ2-7	-	-	TRBV2	CASSEGGGPNYEQYF	TGTGCCAGCAGTGAAGGGGGGGGCCCAAACTACGAGCAGTACTTC
TRBJ2-7	-	-	TRBV11-2	CASSPQRGAGYEQYF	TGTGCCAGCAGCCCCCAGCGTGGAGCTGGGTACGAGCAGTACTTC
TRBJ1-1	TRBD1	-	TRBV9	CASSVGQGTTEAFF	TGTGCCAGCAGCGTAGGACAGGGGACCACTGAAGCTTTCTTT
TRBJ2-5	-	-	TRBV5-4	CASSSRTQGGETQYF	TGTGCCAGCAGCTCCCGAACACAGGGAGGGGAGACCCAGTACTTC
TRBJ2-5	-	-	TRBV6-6	CASKDPGTLHQETQYF	TGTGCCAGCAAAGACCCTGGGACATTACACCAAGAGACCCAGTACTTC
TRBJ1-1	-	-	TRBV18	CASSRGQNTEAFF	TGTGCCAGCTCAAGGGGACAGAACACTGAAGCTTTCTTT
TRBJ2-2	-	once	TRBV18	CASSPPELSGELFF	TGTGCCAGCTCACCTCCGGAGCTTTCCGGGGAGCTGTTTTTT
TRBJ2-5	TRBD2	-	TRBV5-1	CASSLTGTRETQYF	TGCGCCAGCAGCTTGACCGGGACTAGGGAGACCCAGTACTTC
TRBJ2-7	-	-	TRBV6-5	CASYAGTLYEQYF	TGTGCCAGCTACGCCGGGACACTTTACGAGCAGTACTTC
TRBJ1-1	TRBD1	-	TRBV28	CASSSPRGVNTEAFF	TGTGCCAGCAGTTCACCCAGGGGGGTGAACACTGAAGCTTTCTTT
TRBJ2-3	-	few	TRBV7-9	CASSPRVSTDTQYF	TGTGCCAGCAGTCCGCGAGTTAGCACAGATACGCAGTATTTT
TRBJ2-3	TRBD2	-	TRBV14	CASRKGRGGRNTDTQYF	TGTGCCAGCCGCAAGGGGAGAGGCGGGAGGAACACAGATACGCAGTATTTT